The source of this TCR beta chain is a study of vaccination effects on CD4 cells after COVID-19. V was cut by 5 bases and J by 9 bases, with 28 bases left in between. Germline CDR1 reads LGHNA; CDR2 reads YNFKEQ. This CDR3 comprises 17 residues. Once cultured for roughly nine days, the cells underwent separation to obtain CD4+ T cells. Turning to this clone: No antigen is known for it.

The repertoire was sequenced with immunoSEQ multiplex PCR; TCRdb's copy has only in-frame clones and lacks some. The sample lists approximately 47,000 clones; about 80% were seen once. Here the sequenced sample was CD4+ T cells from PBMCs cultured without peptide, taken before COVID-19 vaccination. This chain connects TRBV4-2 to TRBJ1-2; the D is unclear. The TCR was taken from a human donor who had a prior SARS-CoV-2 infection. The CDR3 is CASSASLSSVELWSYTF. The CDR3 DNA reads as TGTGCCAGCAGCGCCAGCCTCAGCAGTGTGGAGTTATGGAGCTACACCTTC.